These 23 T cell receptor beta chains came from one sample sequenced in a study of T-cell memory formation after mild COVID-19. TCRdb independently ran MiXCR on the 5' RACE reads; one entry per CDR3 protein. The table records some 330,000 distinct CDR3 sequences, around a fifth of them present only once. The sequenced material came from PBMCs or a T cell subset sorted from them (not recorded which). The receptor source for this set is an adult woman who had mild COVID-19 (a few samples of this study predate the infection). Cell type and time point are not known.

This clonotype is medium-sized (0.01 to 0.1%). The V and J genes are TRBV6-2 or TRBV6-3 and TRBJ2-2, with 9 nucleotides matching TRBD1. Germline V gene sequence: CDR1 MNHEY, CDR2 SVGEGT. The trim removed 2 bases at V and 5 bases at J, leaving 6 bases unmatched. The CDR3 extends over 16 amino acids. The CDR3 loop is CASSYPTGGSTGELFF. Here the CDR3 DNA reads TGTGCCAGCAGTTACCCGACAGGGGGATCGACCGGGGAGCTGTTTTTT.

The sample holds many counts of this clonotype. The rearrangement joins TRBV12-3 or TRBV12-4 to TRBJ2-5; no clear D gene. This CDR3 region has 12 residues. Trimming took 6 bases from V and 4 from J, leaving 9 bases between them. CDR3 sequence: CASSPSGETQYF. DNA of the CDR3: TGTGCCAGCAGCCCCTCCGGAGAGACCCAGTACTTC.

V and J are TRBV15 and TRBJ2-3; D is ambiguous. Germline values: CDR1 LNHNV, CDR2 YYDKDF (reference sequence). The V end lost 0 bases, the J end lost 5 bases, and 6 bases lay between the germline ends. CDR3 size: 13 residues. In DNA, the CDR3 is TGTGCCACCAGCAGAGATCGTGAAGATACGCAGTATTTT. It yields the protein CATSRDREDTQYF.

This clonotype was seen repeatedly, ten times or more. V and J are TRBV4-2 and TRBJ2-3, with TRBD1 as a possible D gene (6 bases). CDR1 is LGHNA, CDR2 YNFKEQ, per germline. The CDR3 totals 13 residues. V shed 3 bases and J shed 3 bases, with 7 bases lying between them. In DNA form, the CDR3 reads TGTGCCAGCAGCCAGAGGGGGACAGATACGCAGTATTTT. This encodes CASSQRGTDTQYF.

There are a few counts of this clonotype. The genes are TRBV7-9 and TRBJ2-7; a possible D gene is TRBD2 (5 bases). CDR1 and CDR2 from the germline V gene are SEHNR and FQNEAQ (reference sequence). V was pared by 5 bases and J by 1 base, with 12 bases between. The CDR3 consists of 14 residues. The DNA for the CDR3 is TGTGCCAGCAGCCACACTAGTTGGTCCTACGAGCAGTACTTC. Protein product: CASSHTSWSYEQYF.

This clonotype was seen only a few times. The chain joins TRBV19 to TRBJ1-1, with D unclear. The V end was cut by 4 bases, the J end by 5 bases, with 17 bases between. The length of the CDR3 is 15 residues. The germline gives CDR1 LNHDA, CDR2 SQIVND (reference sequence). The CDR3 loop is CASSTQRRVRTEAFF. The CDR3 DNA sequence: TGTGCCAGTAGTACCCAGCGGAGGGTGCGGACTGAAGCTTTCTTT.

The rearrangement joins TRBV7-2 to TRBJ2-3; possibly TRBD1 or TRBD2 for D (6 bases each). The CDR3 is made up of 23 amino acids. The germline CDR1 and CDR2 sequences are SGHTA and FQGNSA. The V end lost 1 base, the J end lost 6 bases, and 38 bases lay between the germline ends. CDR3 sequence (DNA): TGTGCCAGCAGCTTAGTTGTCCGCGGAGGGGCCTGGGATAGGTGGGACACTTTCGATACGCAGTATTTT. The encoded protein is CASSLVVRGGAWDRWDTFDTQYF.

This clonotype has a handful of counts. This sequence joins TRBV25-1 and TRBJ1-3; D unresolved. There are 12 residues in the CDR3. V lost 9 bases, J lost 3 bases, and 9 bases lay in between. CDR1 is MGHDK, CDR2 SYGVNS, per germline. The CDR3 spells CASLTDGNTIYF. The CDR3 DNA sequence: TGTGCCAGTCTGACGGATGGAAACACCATATATTTT.

This clonotype was found a few times. The V gene is TRBV12-3 or TRBV12-4, the J gene TRBJ1-2, with 7 bases fitting TRBD1. CDR3 length: 16 residues. J lost 3 bases, V lost 4 bases, and 11 bases had no gene match. The CDR3 DNA sequence: TGTGCCAGCAGTTCCCCCCCCTACAGGGGACACTATGGCTACACCTTC. Its protein product is CASSSPPYRGHYGYTF.

The table lists this clonotype with a few counts. The V gene is TRBV6-5, the J gene TRBJ2-1; D not certain. V was trimmed by 5 bases and J by 5 bases, leaving 7 bases between them. CDR1 and CDR2 (germline): MNHEY, SVGAGI. The CDR3 consists of 12 residues. The CDR3 sequence: CASSHNNNEQFF. The DNA for the CDR3 is TGTGCCAGCAGTCACAACAACAATGAGCAGTTCTTC.

In this sample, this clonotype turned up many times. The chain has TRBV12-3 or TRBV12-4 and TRBJ1-2; 7 nucleotides match TRBD1. V dropped 5 bases and J dropped 2; count of bases not matched to a gene: 2. This CDR3 comprises 13 residues. The CDR3 loop is CASSRGQNYGYTF. The DNA for the CDR3 is TGTGCCAGCAGTCGGGGACAGAACTATGGCTACACCTTC.

A few counts support this clonotype. V usage is TRBV6-4 and J usage is TRBJ2-3, with 14 bases that match TRBD2. V was clipped by 3 bases and J by 4 bases; unmatched bases: 0. Germline CDR1 MRHNA, CDR2 SNTAGT. The CDR3 totals 15 residues. Written as DNA, the CDR3 is TGTGCCAGCAGTGAGACTAGCGGGAGGGCAGATACGCAGTATTTT. Its protein is CASSETSGRADTQYF.

The chain couples TRBV9 to TRBJ2-3, with 8 bases fitting TRBD2. This CDR3 has 15 amino acids. From germline, CDR1 is SGDLS and CDR2 YYNGEE. V lost 3 bases, J lost 5 bases, and 8 bases stayed unmatched. The chain's CDR3 is CASSALGLVQDTQYF. The DNA of the CDR3 is TGTGCCAGCAGCGCCCTGGGACTAGTCCAAGATACGCAGTATTTT. The full variable domain, rest sourced from reference TRBV9 and TRBJ2-3, is DSGVTQTPKHLITATGQRVTLRCSPRSGDLSVYWYQQSLDQGLQFLIQYYNGEERAKGNILERFSAQQFPDLHSELNLSSLELGDSALYFCASSALGLVQDTQYFGPGTRLTVL.

V is TRBV20-1 and J is TRBJ1-6; D is unresolved. Per the germline V gene, CDR1 is DFQATT and CDR2 is SNEGSKA (reference sequence). Trimming took 0 bases from V and 9 from J, leaving 15 bases between them. The CDR3 contains 15 residues. The DNA for the CDR3 is TGCAGTGCTAGAGATTGGCAGGCCGAAGGTTCACCCCTCCACTTT. It is translated as CSARDWQAEGSPLHF.

The chain is built from TRBV5-1 and TRBJ1-1; D gene uncertain. CDR3 length: 14 amino acids. V gave up 5 bases and J gave up 1 base, with 12 bases separating them. Germline assignment: CDR1 SGHRS and CDR2 YFSETQ. The CDR3 DNA reads as TGCGCCAGCAGGGCAAAGGCAGGGAACACTGAAGCTTTCTTT. Protein: CASRAKAGNTEAFF.

The table lists this clonotype with many counts. This sequence joins TRBV7-2 and TRBJ2-2; 8 bases align to TRBD1. With 0 bases clipped from V and 4 bases from J, the junction kept 1 base outside the gene matches. Germline V gene data show CDR1 as SGHTA and CDR2 as FQGNSA. The CDR3 spans 15 residues. As DNA, the CDR3 is TGTGCCAGCAGCTTAGCACAGGGGGGCACCGGGGAGCTGTTTTTT. It specifies CASSLAQGGTGELFF. The entire variable domain, with the rest obtained from reference TRBV7-2 and TRBJ2-2, is as follows: GAGVSQSPSNKVTEKGKDVELRCDPISGHTALYWYRQSLGQGLEFLIYFQGNSAPDKSGLPSDRFSAERTGGSVSTLTIQRTQQEDSAVYLCASSLAQGGTGELFFGEGSRLTVL.

This chain connects TRBV24-1 to TRBJ2-3; TRBD2 might be the D (5 bases). Germline loops: CDR1 KGHDR, CDR2 SFDVKD. Trimming removed 5 bases at V and 5 bases at J, with 16 bases between. This CDR3 has 15 residues. The CDR3 DNA reads as TGTGCCACCAGTGGGGGAGTCTCACCGTTAGATACGCAGTATTTT. Its translation: CATSGGVSPLDTQYF.

CDR3 loop: CSVDPLRGGRDTQYF. CDR3 sequence (DNA): TGCAGCGTTGACCCCCTGCGGGGGGGTCGAGATACGCAGTATTTT. J is TRBJ2-3 and V is TRBV29-1, with 9 bases identical to TRBD2. The ends lost 3 bases at V and 5 bases at J; junction bases unmatched: 9. CDR1 is SQVTM, CDR2 ANQGSEA, per germline. The CDR3 is 15 amino acids.

V gene TRBV15 combines with J gene TRBJ2-7; TRBD1 aligns across 9 bases. This CDR3 is 15 amino acids long. Germline loops: CDR1 LNHNV, CDR2 YYDKDF (reference sequence). Trimming removed 8 bases from V and 0 bases from J; junction bases left unmatched: 8. The chain's CDR3 is CATSGQGPNSYEQYF. The CDR3 DNA sequence: TGTGCCACCTCCGGACAGGGGCCGAACTCCTACGAGCAGTACTTC. Complete variable domain (other parts from reference TRBV15 and TRBJ2-7): DAMVIQNPRYQVTQFGKPVTLSCSQTLNHNVMYWYQQKSSQAPKLLFHYYDKDFNNEADTPDNFQSRRPNTSFCFLDIRSPGLGDTAMYLCATSGQGPNSYEQYFGPGTRLTVT.

This clonotype has a handful of counts. The chain uses TRBV6-2 or TRBV6-3 and TRBJ2-7, with a tentative D call TRBD1 (6 bases). Trimming pared 4 bases from V and 1 base from J, leaving 14 bases between. This CDR3 region has 15 residues. CDR1 and CDR2 (germline): MNHEY, SVGEGT. DNA for the CDR3: TGTGCCAGCAGTTTTTCCGGGACACCGTCCTACGAGCAGTACTTC. Encoded protein: CASSFSGTPSYEQYF.

The chain uses TRBV12-3 or TRBV12-4 and TRBJ2-3, with 11 nucleotides matching TRBD2. The CDR3 consists of 15 residues. Germline trimming cut 3 bases from V and 5 bases from J; bases unmatched to any gene: 4. The CDR3 here is CASSLVSGRGDTQYF. The CDR3 region has the DNA TGTGCCAGCAGTTTGGTTAGCGGGAGGGGAGATACGCAGTATTTT.

At least ten counts were recorded for this clonotype. The gene calls are TRBV12-3 or TRBV12-4 and TRBJ2-7; TRBD1 is a possible D gene (6 bases). V dropped 5 bases and J dropped 2 bases, with 13 bases sitting between them. The CDR3 has 14 amino acids. In DNA form, the CDR3 reads TGTGCCAGCAGTCTGACAGGCGGAACCTACGAGCAGTACTTC. It translates to CASSLTGGTYEQYF.

This clonotype has just a few counts. The chain couples TRBV9 to TRBJ2-7, with 9 bases aligning to TRBD2. Germline CDR1 and CDR2: SGDLS and YYNGEE. The CDR3 runs 14 residues. Trimming took 2 bases from V and 3 from J; bases not matched to a gene: 3. CDR3 sequence: CASSVAGGFYEQYF. CDR3 sequence (DNA): TGTGCCAGCAGCGTTGCGGGAGGGTTCTACGAGCAGTACTTC.